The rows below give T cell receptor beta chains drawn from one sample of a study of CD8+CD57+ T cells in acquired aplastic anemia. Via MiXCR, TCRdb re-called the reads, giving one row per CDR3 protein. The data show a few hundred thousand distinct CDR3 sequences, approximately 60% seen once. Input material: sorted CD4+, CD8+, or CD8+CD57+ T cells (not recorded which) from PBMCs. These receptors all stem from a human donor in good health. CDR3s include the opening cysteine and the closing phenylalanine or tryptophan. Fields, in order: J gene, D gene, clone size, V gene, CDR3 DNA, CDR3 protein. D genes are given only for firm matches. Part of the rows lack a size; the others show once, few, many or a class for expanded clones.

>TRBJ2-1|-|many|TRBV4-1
TGCGCCAGCAGCCAAGATCTGCCGGGACACAGACTCAATGAGCAGTTCTTC
CASSQDLPGHRLNEQFF
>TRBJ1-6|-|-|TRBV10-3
TGTGCCATCAGTGAAGAGGGTAATTCACCCCTCCACTTT
CAISEEGNSPLHF
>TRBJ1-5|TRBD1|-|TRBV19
TGTGCCAGTAGTATTACGGGACAGGGGAATCAGCCCCAGCATTTT
CASSITGQGNQPQHF
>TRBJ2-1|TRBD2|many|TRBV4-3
TGCGCCAGCAGCCAAGGTCCTAGCGGGCCACTGAGAGAGGATGAGCAGTTCTTC
CASSQGPSGPLREDEQFF
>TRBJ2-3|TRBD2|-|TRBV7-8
TGTGCCAGCAGCTCGGGACTAGCGGGAGCAGATACGCAGTATTTT
CASSSGLAGADTQYF
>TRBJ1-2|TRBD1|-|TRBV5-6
TGTGCCAGCAGCTTGTCGGGTCCGGGACAGGACTATGGCTACACCTTC
CASSLSGPGQDYGYTF
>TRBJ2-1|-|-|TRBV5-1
TGCGCCAGCAGCCCGCGCGACGGGTCCTACAATGAGCAGTTCTTC
CASSPRDGSYNEQFF
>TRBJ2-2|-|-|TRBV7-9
TGTGCCAGCAGCCCCAGGTCGGGGCCCACCGGGGAGCTGTTTTTT
CASSPRSGPTGELFF
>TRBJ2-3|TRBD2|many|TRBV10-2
TGCGCCAGCAAGAGGACTAGCGCCACAGATACGCAGTATTTT
CASKRTSATDTQYF
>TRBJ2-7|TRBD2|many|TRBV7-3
TGTGCCAGCAGCTTTAGCGGGGGTGACTGCGAGCAGTACTTC
CASSFSGGDCEQYF
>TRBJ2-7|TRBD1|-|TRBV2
TGTGCCAGCAGCCCCCAGGGGGCAGCCTACGAGCAGTACTTC
CASSPQGAAYEQYF
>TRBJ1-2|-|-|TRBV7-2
TGTGCCAGCACTACGAGTGCGGTAGCTGGCTACACCTTC
CASTTSAVAGYTF
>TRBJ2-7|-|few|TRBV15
TGTGCCACCAGCAGGGGGTACGAGCAGTACTTC
CATSRGYEQYF
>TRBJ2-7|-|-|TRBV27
TGTGCCAGGAGTTTACGGGCCTCCTACGAGCAGTACTTC
CARSLRASYEQYF
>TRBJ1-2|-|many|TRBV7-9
TGTGCCAGCAGCCCCGATAACTATGGCTACACCTTC
CASSPDNYGYTF
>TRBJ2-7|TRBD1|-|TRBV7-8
TGTGCCAGCAGTTTGGGACAGGGGGCTTTCGAGCAGTACTTC
CASSLGQGAFEQYF
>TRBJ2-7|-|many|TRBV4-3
TGCGCCAGCAGCCAGTCCTCCGAGACCTCCGTCTACGAGCAGTACTTC
CASSQSSETSVYEQYF
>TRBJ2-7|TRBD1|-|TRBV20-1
TGCAGTGCTAGGCACCGGGACAGGCGCCACGAGCAGTACTTC
CSARHRDRRHEQYF
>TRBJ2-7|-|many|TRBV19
TGTGCCAGTAGTATCGGGTTGGCACGCGAGCAGTACTTC
CASSIGLAREQYF
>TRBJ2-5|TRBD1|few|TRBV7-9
TGTGCCAGCAGTCCCGGGACAGGGGGTCACGAGACCCAGTACTTC
CASSPGTGGHETQYF
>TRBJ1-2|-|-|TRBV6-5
TGTGCCAGCAGGGCAGCATCCACCCACTATGGCTACACCTTC
CASRAASTHYGYTF
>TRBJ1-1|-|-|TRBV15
TGTGCCACCAGCAGAATACGTGGGCCGGGCAGTTGGAACACTGAAGCTTTCTTT
CATSRIRGPGSWNTEAFF
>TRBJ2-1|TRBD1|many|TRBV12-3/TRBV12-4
TGTGCCAGCAGTTGGACAGGGGGGGACCACAATGAGCAGTTCTTC
CASSWTGGDHNEQFF
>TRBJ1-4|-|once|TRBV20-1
TGCAGTGCTAGAGGGGGGGGCTTT
CSARGGGF
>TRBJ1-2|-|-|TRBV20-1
TGCAGTGCTAGAGATCAAGGGGTCTATGGCTACACCTTC
CSARDQGVYGYTF
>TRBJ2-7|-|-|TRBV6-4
TGTGCCAGTAATAATTTCCAGGAGAGCGAGCAGTACTTC
CASNNFQESEQYF